This TCR beta chain was sequenced during a study of human T cells and chemical hapten exposure (dated by TCRdb to 2020 to 2022). Background on the whole study: For sensitization, 2% DPC in acetone was applied to a 2 cm by 2 cm area of upper inner arm skin. The patient cohort, mostly female, included alopecia areata with under or over 50% scalp involvement, alopecia totalis and alopecia universalis. The study tracked peripheral blood TCR repertoire changes in vivo during primary and secondary sensitization to the hapten diphenylcyclopropenone (DPC) in alopecia patients. Libraries were combined into a pool for sequencing, and differences in TCR yield between samples came mainly from small differences in library volumes within the pool. Throughout the study period of around 25 weeks, patients also received therapeutic DPC doses to the scalp every week. Blood samples were taken from patients before sensitization (week 0) and at 2, 6 and about 24 weeks after DPC sensitization. Blood for TCR sequencing was provided by twenty-nine alopecia patients at one to four time points (pre-sensitization, 2, 6 and 24 weeks). Patch testing was performed on the upper back with Finn chambers containing 0.01% DPC, and the patch tests were scored after 6 days according to International Contact Dermatitis Research Group standards. General findings and caveats noted by the study authors: Significantly more large CDR3 similarity clusters were formed by expanded TCRs than by pre-sensitization or healthy control sets, consistent with antigen-driven responses. After repeated subsampling, changes were observed in the strength of the expansion versus patch-test correlation and in the threshold at which the correlation became significant. The number of PT1 expanded TCRs positively correlated with patch test score, significant at thresholds 8, 16 and 32 but not 4. Alopecia, a presumed autoimmune disease, was present in all patients, so the immune response of the patients might differ from that of healthy individuals. No change with DPC sensitization was found in the number of TCRs above 1 in 1000 frequency, and no evidence of global repertoire structure alterations was found.

Libraries were built with RACE. Data came from a NextSeq 500. Library preparation attached unique molecular identifiers to individual cDNA molecules for quantitative, reproducible TCR counting. Each blood RNA sample was used to sequence both TCR alpha and TCR beta chains. On the authors' methods: A median of roughly 98,000 TCRs per sample was observed, with a range of 23,224 to 690,600. The Decombinator software suite was used to annotate the V, J and CDR3 of the TCR reads. To make PS versus PT1 abundance plots, every sample was subsampled to the same number of TCRs (28,000). Expanded TCRs were defined as absent before sensitization and observed at least eight times at the 2-week time point. TCRdb passed the public sequencing reads through fastp at Q25 and MiXCR, retaining productive beta sequences. Every entry covers one CDR3 protein and lists the most common genes and DNA from its rows. These V and J calls rely on TCRdb rather than the paper's analysis. This sample has around 69,000 distinct CDR3 sequences in its table, and over 6.5% of those were observed once. Approximately 3.5% of the sample goes to the ten largest clones.

The time point label for this specimen denotes: patch test 2, 6 weeks after DPC sensitization. This specimen's treatment or condition label, interpreted: therapeutic diphenylcyclopropenone sensitization with weekly scalp DPC. At each patch-test visit, blood was drawn before the patch test was applied. Patients were considered eligible if aged 18 to 70, diagnosed with alopecia and deemed suitable for DPC therapy, and patients were excluded if pregnant. Unfractionated whole blood was collected in Tempus Blood RNA tubes, and total RNA was extracted from that blood. Trimming accounts for 5 bases at V and 5 bases at J, while the number of junction bases matched to no gene is 8. The CDR3 goes from the cysteine to the phenylalanine over 14 residues. Left in the record is the CDR3 DNA by itself, 42 bases read in frame from the first base. The germline V gene specifies SGDLS as CDR1 and YYNGEE as CDR2. As concerns this clonotype: What this receptor recognizes is not known. Base qualities are missing; no much larger clone stands one base away.

The input for sequencing was whole blood, taken in connection with sensitization to the hapten diphenylcyclopropenone (DPC). This TCR was sampled from a woman aged 50 to 60 with alopecia areata. Some clones in this sample may be carry-over from other donors' samples. The chain was built from TRBV9 and TRBJ2-7, with 9 middle bases fitting TRBD2. The CDR3 loop reads CASSFGLASHEQYF. The nucleotide sequence reads TGTGCCAGCAGTTTCGGACTAGCGTCTCACGAGCAGTACTTC.